A selection of T cell receptor beta chains follows, all from one sample in a study of beta chain features in type 1 diabetes. The data were produced by immunoSEQ multiplex PCR, yet TCRdb's version contains in-frame clones alone and is incomplete. Of a few hundred thousand clones listed, 8.5% to 10% are singletons. The material sequenced was central memory CD4+ T cells from blood. These receptors all stem from a man aged 25 to 40 with type 1 diabetes. Both conserved end residues are part of each CDR3. A D gene is named only where the DNA matches it firmly. The listing skips clone size in some rows; elsewhere it reads once, few, many or a size class.

d_call clone_size j_call v_call cdr3_nt cdr3_aa
- - TRBJ2-1 TRBV7-9 TGTGCCAGCAGCTTAGCGGTTGATAGTTACAATGAGCAGTTCTTC CASSLAVDSYNEQFF
TRBD1 few TRBJ1-2 TRBV11-2 TGTGCCAGCAGTTTGAGCACAGGGGAGGACTATGGCTACACCTTC CASSLSTGEDYGYTF
- once TRBJ1-5 TRBV28 TGTGCCAGCAATGTCCTCAATCAGCCCCAGCATTTT CASNVLNQPQHF
- - TRBJ1-4 TRBV7-9 TGTGCCAGCAGCTTAGGAGACGGGGCAGACGCAACTAATGAAAAACTGTTTTTT CASSLGDGADATNEKLFF
- - TRBJ2-1 TRBV6-6 TGTGCCAGCAGTCAACGAAATGAGCAGTTCTTC CASSQRNEQFF
- - TRBJ2-3 TRBV11-2 TGTGCCAGCAGCTTAGGAACAACAGATACGCAGTATTTT CASSLGTTDTQYF
- few TRBJ2-1 TRBV11-2 TGTGCCAGCAGCTTTAGAGGGAATGAGCAGTTCTTC CASSFRGNEQFF
TRBD2 few TRBJ2-7 TRBV5-4 TGTGCCAGCAGCCGGAAAACAGCGGGAGACGAGCAGTACTTC CASSRKTAGDEQYF
- - TRBJ2-2 TRBV25-1 TGTGCCAGCAGTGGTCTGATGAACACCGGGGAGCTGTTTTTT CASSGLMNTGELFF
- - TRBJ2-7 TRBV28 TGTGCCAGCAGTCCGCTGGGAAACAGAGACCCTTCTGGCTTC CASSPLGNRDPSGF
TRBD1 - TRBJ2-2 TRBV19 TGTGCCAGTAGTATAGGACAGGGAAGGACCGGGGAGCTGTTTTTT CASSIGQGRTGELFF
- - TRBJ2-7 TRBV6-5 TGTGCCAGCAGTTACGGTACTCCTACAACCTACGAGCAGTACTTC CASSYGTPTTYEQYF
- - TRBJ2-5 TRBV29-1 TGCAGCGTTGATCGGCGGGAGACCCAGTACTTC CSVDRRETQYF
TRBD1 few TRBJ2-7 TRBV2 TGTGCCAGCAGTGGGACAGGTTCCCCCCACGAGCAGTACTTC CASSGTGSPHEQYF
- - TRBJ1-5 TRBV6-1 TGTGCCAGCAGTGTTGGGCACAATCAGCCCCAGCATTTT CASSVGHNQPQHF
TRBD2 many TRBJ2-1 TRBV28 TGTGCCAGCAGTTCATTTAGAGGGAGGGGCTGGGAGCAGTTCTTC CASSSFRGRGWEQFF
- many TRBJ1-5 TRBV7-9 TGTGCCAGCAGCTTGGGGGCAAACAATCAGCCCCAGCATTTT CASSLGANNQPQHF
- - TRBJ1-2 TRBV4-3 TGCGCCAGCAGCCGTGGGGGAGGAAACTATGGCTACACCTTC CASSRGGGNYGYTF
- few TRBJ1-1 TRBV11-1 TGTGCCAGCACCACTCAGAGGGCAACGAACACTGAAGCTTTCTTT CASTTQRATNTEAFF
TRBD1 - TRBJ2-3 TRBV18 TGTGCCAGCTCACCACCGTTGGGACAGGGTAATACGCAGTATTTT CASSPPLGQGNTQYF
- few TRBJ2-4 TRBV28 TGTGCCAGCAGTCCCCAGGAGGGTGACAAAAACATTCAGTACTTC CASSPQEGDKNIQYF
TRBD2 - TRBJ2-5 TRBV19 TGTGCCAGTAGTATGGGACTAGGAGAGACCCAGTACTTC CASSMGLGETQYF
- few TRBJ2-5 TRBV7-9 TGTGCCAGCAGCTTACGGGGGCTGGGGACCCAGTACTTC CASSLRGLGTQYF
- - TRBJ2-7 TRBV6-5 TGTGCCAGCAGTTACTCGGACACCCCAGCCTTC CASSYSDTPAF
TRBD1 - TRBJ2-1 TRBV6-5 TGTGCCAGCAGTTATGGGACAGTCTACAATGAGCAGTTCTTC CASSYGTVYNEQFF
- - TRBJ2-1 TRBV5-4 TGTGCCAGCAGCTTGGATTTGCGGGCGAGGACCTACAATGAGCAGTTCTTC CASSLDLRARTYNEQFF
TRBD1 - TRBJ2-7 TRBV2 TGTGCCAGCAGTGTTGACAGGGGGATATACGAGCAGTACTTC CASSVDRGIYEQYF
- few TRBJ2-1 TRBV29-1 TGCAGCGTGGGAGGGACAGACTACAATGAGCAGTTCTTC CSVGGTDYNEQFF
- - TRBJ2-5 TRBV7-6 TGTGCCAGCAGCCAACAGGAACAGGAGACCCAGTACTTC CASSQQEQETQYF
- - TRBJ2-5 TRBV6-5 TGTGCCAGCAGTTACACTCCCTTAGAGACCCAGTACTTC CASSYTPLETQYF
- few TRBJ1-1 TRBV6-1 TGTGCCAGCAGTGAATTTGCGGAAGCTTTCTTT CASSEFAEAFF
- many TRBJ2-3 TRBV7-9 TGTGCCAGCAGCTTAGTCAACATAAGACGCACAGATACGCAGTATTTT CASSLVNIRRTDTQYF
- - TRBJ1-1 TRBV11-2 TGTGCCAGCAGCTTCGCGGGGGGAAACACTGAAGCTTTCTTT CASSFAGGNTEAFF
TRBD2 few TRBJ2-1 TRBV19 TGTGCCAGTAGTTGGAGGACTAGCGGGGCGGACAATGAGCAGTTCTTC CASSWRTSGADNEQFF
TRBD1 - TRBJ1-2 TRBV6-6 TGTGCCAGCAGCCGGGGACAGGACTATGGCTACACCTTC CASSRGQDYGYTF
- few TRBJ1-4 TRBV7-9 TGTGCCAGCAGCCACAGTGAAAAACTGTTTTTT CASSHSEKLFF
TRBD1 - TRBJ1-2 TRBV27 TGTGCCAGCAGCGCGACCGGGGCAGGGGGCGCTAACTTCCACTATGGCCACACCTTC CASSATGAGGANFHYGHTF
- many TRBJ1-1 TRBV6-6 TGTGCCAGCAGTTTGAGGTTATTCAACACTGAAGCTTTCTTT CASSLRLFNTEAFF
TRBD1 - TRBJ2-1 TRBV10-3 TGTGCCATCAGGGACGGTCGGACAGGGGCTTACAATGAGCAGTTCTTC CAIRDGRTGAYNEQFF
TRBD1 - TRBJ2-6 TRBV18 TGTGCCAGCTCACCAGCGTGGGACAGGGTGGGCTCTGGGGCCAACGTCCTGACTTTC CASSPAWDRVGSGANVLTF
- - TRBJ2-1 TRBV20-1 TGCAGTGCTTCCAGGGGTTATGAGCAGTTCTTC CSASRGYEQFF